This T cell receptor beta chain derives from a study of shared clonotypes between healthy human individuals (dated by TCRdb to about 2020). Study-level background: A few men and two women, aged 18 to 49 years, made up the cohort. Different laboratories and diverse techniques were used to prepare libraries and sequence TCR repertoires, to increase sequencing depth and limit assay-specific biases. For each donor, three plates each were used for CD4 naive and CD4 memory, two plates were used for CD8 naive, and one plate was used for CD8 memory. To estimate repertoire size and how much clonotypes are shared between individuals, the study performed deep sequencing of blood TCR repertoires from a handful of healthy adults. Per donor, leukapheresis produced somewhere between about 0.8 and 9 billion PBMCs.

With regard to this clone: Which antigen it targets is not known. No much larger clonotype is one base removed from it; base qualities were not supplied.

Sequences MDHEN (CDR1) and SYDVKM (CDR2) are obtained from the germline V gene. The cysteine opens and the phenylalanine closes a CDR3 of 16 amino acids. The sequence is cut down to CDR3 DNA, 48 bases in frame from base 1. The germline ends are 14 bases apart after V is trimmed by 5 bases and J by 0 bases. Overall study outcomes, separate from this receptor: Naive subsets generally had larger estimated clonotype richness than memory subsets did. The small number of donors limited the genetic and exposure-history diversity represented. About 4.5% of naive CD4, approximately 3.7% of naive CD8, 2.3% of memory CD4, and less than 0.45% of memory CD8 clonotypes were shared across several donors. Pairwise subsampling led to the expectation that sequencing depth would affect the degree of clonotype sharing among donors. Sampling was restricted to blood, and TCR repertoires in tissues likely differ from the TCR repertoires found in blood. Incomplete sequencing was indicated by rarefaction of sorted-subset datasets, despite the large sequencing depth. Compared with non-shared clonotypes, clonotypes shared by all four sorted-subset donors had higher generation probabilities.

TCR CDR3 regions were amplified from genomic DNA by multiplex PCR using the deep immunoSEQ assay. Extracted genomic DNA from each cell subset was spread evenly across all wells of several immunoSEQ 96-well plates, with each plate serving as a replicate. Each replicate PCR for sorted subsets received about 210 ng genomic DNA, equal to roughly 30,000 T cell genomes. The purified libraries were quantified using a Qubit 3.0 fluorometer, sized with a Bioanalyzer 2100, and then quantified again using the KAPA Library Quantification kit. Every immunoSEQ 96-well plate was sequenced on a dedicated single-read 150-cycle Illumina NextSeq 550 flow cell. Per the original workflow: The immunoSEQ output contained only junctional sequences without quality scores, so filtering could not match that applied to full-length reads. To assign V/J genes and CDR3, sequences were annotated using PyIR, a Python wrapper for IgBLAST v1.9, with IMGT germline references. Reads were removed for weak V/J assignments (E-value above 1e-6), missing CDR3, stop codons, out-of-frame junctions, or ambiguous translated residues. V3J clonotypes were defined as sequences sharing an identical inferred V gene, J gene, and CDR3 amino acid sequence. Percentage overlap between repertoires was computed as shared unique clonotypes divided by the size of the smaller repertoire. Repertoire richness was assessed with RTK rarefaction, the Chao1 estimator, and Recon v2.1 estimates of unobserved clonotypes. OLGA was used to compute generation probabilities for all TCRbeta clonotypes that the gDNA method yielded from a handful of donors. Sourced from immuneACCESS, this table was stored by TCRdb with only in-frame sequences that have V and J called. A share of the clones is absent; for the studies checked, an unresolved V gene accounts for under half, and the remainder has no known explanation. V and J calls and clone size are given by that table; D and trimming were obtained from the DNA. Recorded for this sample are approximately 2,200,000 clones; 90% to 95% of them occurred a single time. Together, the top ten hold more than 1.5% of the sample.

CD8 naive samples were obtained by positive selection for CCR7 among CD45RO-negative cells, yielding a CD45RA+CCR7+ population from which TemRA cells were excluded. The donors were healthy, HIV-negative adults who had no recently reported acute infections or vaccinations. Every donor was a Caucasian adult residing in Nashville, Tennessee, USA. Blood was collected by leukapheresis, and PBMCs were isolated by Ficoll-Histopaque density gradient centrifugation and then cryopreserved in liquid nitrogen vapor phase. Analytical flow cytometry was used to check the purity and quantity of each magnetically sorted T cell population. Genomic DNA was isolated from every sorted fraction and measured by UV absorbance on a Nanodrop 2000c.

The rearranged chain carries TRBV28 and TRBJ1-3; the D gene is perhaps TRBD1, on 5 matching bases. Sequencing input: naive CD8+ T cells from PBMCs. Read against the paper, the sample's cell subset or site label means: CD45RA+CCR7+. The TCR was taken from a young man in good health. Some clones in this sample may be carry-over from other donors' samples. The DNA reads TGTGCCAGCAGTCCAAGGGACCGAAACTCTGGAAACACCATATATTTT. This encodes CASSPRDRNSGNTIYF.